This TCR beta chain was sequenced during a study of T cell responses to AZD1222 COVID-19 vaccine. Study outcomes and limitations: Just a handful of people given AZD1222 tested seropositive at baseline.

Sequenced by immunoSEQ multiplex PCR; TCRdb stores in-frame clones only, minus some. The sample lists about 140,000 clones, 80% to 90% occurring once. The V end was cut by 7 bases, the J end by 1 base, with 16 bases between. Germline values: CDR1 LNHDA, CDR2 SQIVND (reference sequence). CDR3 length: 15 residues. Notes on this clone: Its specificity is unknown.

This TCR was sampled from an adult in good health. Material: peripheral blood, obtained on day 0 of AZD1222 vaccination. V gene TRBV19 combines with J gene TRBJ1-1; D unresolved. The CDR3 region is CASKRQPGSNTEAFF. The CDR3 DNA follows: TGTGCCAGTAAACGGCAGCCGGGCTCGAACACTGAAGCTTTCTTT.